Presented here are 5 T cell receptor beta chains from one specimen sequenced in a study of shared clonotypes between healthy human individuals. Profiled with immunoSEQ multiplex PCR; TCRdb holds only in-frame clones, not every one. In the table there are around 2.1 million clones, nearly 97% of which are singletons. The specimen sequenced was naive CD4+ T cells sorted from blood. As for subset: CD45RA+ positively selected. Receptors were obtained from a man between 18 and 29 years old in good health.

The rearrangement joins TRBV28 to TRBJ2-2, with 13 bases that match TRBD2. The V segment lost 11 bases and the J segment 5 bases; nucleotides outside the gene matches: 5. CDR1 and CDR2 (germline): MDHEN, SYDVKM. CDR3 length: 14 amino acids. CDR3 bases: TGTGCCGGGGGACTAGCGGGATTGACCGGGGAGCTGTTTTTT. Translation gives CAGGLAGLTGELFF.

V is TRBV6-1 and J is TRBJ1-5; D unresolved. Trimming removed 10 bases from V and 2 bases from J, with 15 bases in between. The CDR3 has 14 amino acids. Germline lookup yields CDR1 MNHNS and CDR2 SASEGT. As DNA, the CDR3 is TGTGCCACCCTCAACGGGCAGCGCAATCAGCCCCAGCATTTT. Translated: CATLNGQRNQPQHF.

J is TRBJ1-2 and V is TRBV6-4; D possibly corresponds to TRBD1 (6 bases). The CDR3 contains 15 residues. Trimming removed 0 bases at V and 8 bases at J, with 16 bases between. Per the germline V gene, CDR1 is MRHNA and CDR2 is SNTAGT. CDR3 nucleotide sequence: TGTGCCAGCAGTGACTCGCCTAGGGGGATGCGGGGCTACACCTTC. As protein: CASSDSPRGMRGYTF.

This sequence joins TRBV7-9 and TRBJ2-5, with D unresolved. Trimming removed 5 bases at V and 4 bases at J, with 14 bases between. Germline CDR1 reads SEHNR; CDR2 reads FQNEAQ (reference sequence). The CDR3 has 14 amino acids. The CDR3 DNA follows: TGTGCCAGCAGCGACCGGACGCCCACAGAGACCCAGTACTTC. Its protein product is CASSDRTPTETQYF.

The CDR3: CASSAAHSSNSPLHF. The DNA of the CDR3 is TGTGCCAGCAGCGCAGCACACAGTAGTAATTCACCCCTCCACTTT. The genes are TRBV9 and TRBJ1-6; D gene unclear. V lost 3 bases and J 6 bases, leaving 13 bases between the germline ends. CDR1 and CDR2 (germline): SGDLS, YYNGEE. This CDR3 is 15 amino acids long. Combining the CDR3 with reference TRBV9 and TRBJ1-6 gives the whole variable domain DSGVTQTPKHLITATGQRVTLRCSPRSGDLSVYWYQQSLDQGLQFLIQYYNGEERAKGNILERFSAQQFPDLHSELNLSSLELGDSALYFCASSAAHSSNSPLHFGNGTRLTVT.